The 31 T cell receptor beta chains in this list originate from one sample, sequenced in a study of cytomegalovirus exposure and HLA in healthy donors. PCR involved 60 Vbeta and 13 Jbeta primers. Sequencing was performed with immunoSEQ multiplex PCR; in TCRdb, only in-frame clones are kept and a portion is missing. Of around 150,000 clones listed, just under 65% are singletons. The sample was PBMCs. The source of these receptors is a woman aged 55 to 70 in good health and CMV-seropositive.

This clone was seen just once. This chain connects TRBV28 to TRBJ1-5, with TRBD1 matching 7 bases. J lost 6 bases, V lost 5 bases, and 10 bases had no gene match. The CDR3 consists of 15 residues. Germline V gives CDR1 MDHEN, CDR2 SYDVKM. CDR3 nucleotides: TGTGCCAGCAGTCAGGGGGATGGGGGATTTCAGCCCCAGCATTTT. This gives the protein CASSQGDGGFQPQHF. Based on the CDR3 plus reference TRBV28 and TRBJ1-5, the full variable domain is DVKVTQSSRYLVKRTGEKVFLECVQDMDHENMFWYRQDPGLGLRLIYFSYDVKMKEKGDIPEGYSVSREKKERFSLILESASTNQTSMYLCASSQGDGGFQPQHFGDGTRLSIL.

The rearrangement links TRBV11-2 to TRBJ1-1, with 7 bases matching TRBD1. The CDR3 contains 15 residues. In germline, CDR1 is SGHAT, CDR2 FQNNGV. Germline trimming cut 1 base from V and 4 bases from J; bases unmatched to any gene: 6. The CDR3 is CASSLGPQGTTEAFF. CDR3 in DNA: TGTGCCAGCAGCTTAGGTCCACAGGGGACCACTGAAGCTTTCTTT.

The chain carries TRBV7-2 and TRBJ2-1, with D possibly being TRBD2 (6 bases). Between the trimmed V and J ends, which lost 1 base and 5 bases, there was a span of 12 bases. Germline V CDR1 and CDR2: SGHTA, FQGNSA. This CDR3 spans 15 amino acids. The CDR3 DNA reads as TGTGCCAGCAGCTTAGTTCTAGCGCCCAACAATGAGCAGTTCTTC. Protein sequence: CASSLVLAPNNEQFF.

The rearrangement links TRBV6-5 to TRBJ2-7; TRBD1 agrees at 7 bases. CDR1 and CDR2 (germline): MNHEY, SVGAGI. V lost 5 bases, J lost 0 bases, and 4 bases stayed unmatched. The CDR3 covers 14 residues. In DNA, the CDR3 is TGTGCCAGCAGTCCGACAGGGCTCTCCTACGAGCAGTACTTC. It codes for CASSPTGLSYEQYF.

The chain recombines TRBV28 with TRBJ1-5; the D is unclear. Deletions cut 3 bases from V and 5 bases from J, with 14 bases between. This CDR3 spans 15 amino acids. CDR1 is MDHEN and CDR2 is SYDVKM in the germline V gene. The CDR3 DNA reads as TGTGCCAGCAGTTTCGGACTCGGAGGCGATCAGCCCCAGCATTTT. This sequence encodes CASSFGLGGDQPQHF. The full variable domain, with the rest looked up from reference TRBV28 and TRBJ1-5, is DVKVTQSSRYLVKRTGEKVFLECVQDMDHENMFWYRQDPGLGLRLIYFSYDVKMKEKGDIPEGYSVSREKKERFSLILESASTNQTSMYLCASSFGLGGDQPQHFGDGTRLSIL.

This chain connects TRBV10-3 to TRBJ2-5, with 9 bases identical to TRBD2. The CDR3 has 14 amino acids. Germline V gives CDR1 ENHRY, CDR2 SYGVKD. V dropped 6 bases and J dropped 5; count of bases not matched to a gene: 7. CDR3 loop: CAISISGSGETQYF. In DNA, the CDR3 is TGTGCCATCAGCATTAGCGGGAGTGGGGAGACCCAGTACTTC.

V and J are TRBV5-4 and TRBJ2-3; weak D call: TRBD2 (6 bases). V was clipped by 3 bases and J by 0 bases, with 14 bases between them. The CDR3 has 16 residues. CDR1 and CDR2 from the germline V gene are SGHNT and YYREEE (reference sequence). CDR3 loop: CASSSGVGASTDTQYF. In DNA form, the CDR3 reads TGTGCCAGCAGCTCGGGGGTCGGCGCAAGCACAGATACGCAGTATTTT.

The V call is TRBV2, the J call TRBJ1-6; 8 bases line up with TRBD1. V dropped 6 bases and J dropped 7; count of bases not matched to a gene: 5. Germline-derived CDR1 and CDR2 are SNHLY and FYNNEI. The CDR3 extends over 14 amino acids. CDR3 sequence: CASSETGENSPLHF. In DNA, the CDR3 is TGTGCCAGCAGCGAGACAGGGGAAAATTCACCCCTCCACTTT.

This clone was counted only a few times. V gene TRBV4-1 combines with J gene TRBJ2-5, with TRBD1 identical over 8 bases. In germline, CDR1 is MGHRA, CDR2 YSYEKL. V was clipped by 8 bases and J by 4 bases; unmatched bases: 6. This CDR3 is 13 amino acids long. CDR3 residues: CASRQGLGETQYF. For the CDR3, the DNA is TGCGCCAGCCGACAGGGGCTAGGAGAGACCCAGTACTTC.

The chain combines TRBV30 with TRBJ1-6; maybe TRBD1 (5 bases). The CDR3 is made up of 16 amino acids. Trimming took 3 bases from V and 14 from J, leaving 26 bases between them. Germline CDR1 is GTSNPN and CDR2 is SVGIG (reference sequence). The CDR3 DNA reads TGTGCCTGGAGACGGTCCCGTGGGGGGATTAAATTCACCCTCCACTTT. Translated, it gives CAWRRSRGGIKFTLHF.

DNA for the CDR3: TGCGCCAGCAGCCCGGAGGGGACTAGCTGGGAGACCCAGTACTTC. Protein sequence: CASSPEGTSWETQYF. The V gene is TRBV5-1, the J gene TRBJ2-5; 9 bases align to TRBD2. This CDR3 has 15 residues. V lost 4 bases, J lost 5 bases, and 9 bases stayed unmatched. Germline values: CDR1 SGHRS, CDR2 YFSETQ.

This clone occurred a few times. This chain links TRBV9 with TRBJ2-3, with 7 bases fitting TRBD2. Looked up from germline, CDR1 is SGDLS and CDR2 is YYNGEE. The CDR3 is made up of 16 amino acids. Trimming took 4 bases from V and 2 from J; bases not matched to a gene: 10. The CDR3 sequence: CASSPSGTNPTDTQYF. The DNA for the CDR3 is TGTGCCAGCAGCCCCAGCGGGACTAACCCCACAGATACGCAGTATTTT.

Only a few counts were recorded for this clone. The chain recombines TRBV27 with TRBJ2-7; 13 positions agree with TRBD2. The CDR3 is 16 residues long. The V segment lost 5 bases and the J segment 6 bases; nucleotides outside the gene matches: 10. The V gene's germline CDR1 is MNHEY and CDR2 SMNVEV (reference sequence). The CDR3 DNA reads as TGTGCCAGCAGTCAAACCGGGACTAGCGGGAACGGCGAGCAGTACTTC. This gives the protein CASSQTGTSGNGEQYF.

The chain combines TRBV9 with TRBJ2-1; tentative D call: TRBD2 (5 bases). The germline CDR1 and CDR2 sequences are SGDLS and YYNGEE. Trimming shortened V by 4 bases and J by 5 bases, and 13 bases separated the two germline ends. This CDR3 contains 14 residues. The CDR3 DNA reads as TGTGCCAGCAGCCCTAGTGGGAGTCACAATGAGCAGTTCTTC. Residues: CASSPSGSHNEQFF.

A remark on this clone: Other DNA sequences in this sample translate to the same CDR3. The chain has TRBV30 and TRBJ2-2; 10 bases map to TRBD2. This CDR3 has 16 residues. Trimming removed 0 bases from V and 5 bases from J; junction bases left unmatched: 6. Germline V gives CDR1 GTSNPN, CDR2 SVGIG (reference sequence). For the CDR3, the DNA is TGTGCCTGGAGTGTACAAAGCGGGAGGGGAACCGGGGAGCTGTTTTTT. Translated, it gives CAWSVQSGRGTGELFF.

The chain has TRBV5-6 and TRBJ2-1, with D perhaps TRBD1 (6 bases). CDR3 size: 14 residues. CDR1 is SGHDT, CDR2 YYEEEE, per germline. The V gene lost 0 bases and the J gene lost 15 bases, with 19 bases spanning the gap. The CDR3 DNA reads as TGTGCCAGCAGCTTGGACCGGGACACCTCCCCGGGGTTCTTC. Translation gives CASSLDRDTSPGFF.

The CDR3 coding sequence is TGTGCCAGCCGACAGGACTCCTACAATGAGCAGTTCTTC. Encoded protein: CASRQDSYNEQFF. The chain joins TRBV28 to TRBJ2-1; D possibly corresponds to TRBD1 (6 bases). Deletions cut 8 bases from V and 0 bases from J, with 8 bases between. The CDR3 spans 13 residues. Looked up from germline, CDR1 is MDHEN and CDR2 is SYDVKM.

This clone was recorded only once. The gene calls are TRBV28 and TRBJ1-2, with 8 positions matching TRBD1. V was pared by 5 bases and J by 4 bases, with 12 bases of the junction left unmatched. This CDR3 region has 16 residues. Germline assignment: CDR1 MDHEN and CDR2 SYDVKM. The CDR3 nucleotides are TGTGCCAGCAGTCTCCGTACCAGGGGGCGGTTCTATGGCTACACCTTC. It codes for CASSLRTRGRFYGYTF.

The chain links TRBV4-2 to TRBJ2-2; the match to TRBD2 covers 8 bases. J was trimmed by 3 bases and V by 9 bases; bases with no gene match: 6. The CDR3 consists of 14 residues. CDR1 is LGHNA, CDR2 YNFKEQ, per germline. The CDR3 DNA reads as TGTGCCAGTGGGCGGGAGGTTGACACCGGGGAGCTGTTTTTT. It encodes CASGREVDTGELFF.

The chain recombines TRBV7-8 with TRBJ1-1, with TRBD1 matching 9 bases. Trimming cost V 5 bases and J 7 bases; bases outside gene matches: 11. This CDR3 region has 15 residues. Germline loops: CDR1 SGHVS, CDR2 FQNEAQ. The CDR3 here is CASSPETGGIGEAFF. In nucleotides, the CDR3 is TGTGCCAGCAGCCCCGAAACAGGGGGCATTGGTGAAGCTTTCTTT.

This rearrangement joins TRBV11-2 to TRBJ2-3, with D perhaps TRBD2 (6 bases). Germline CDR1 SGHAT, CDR2 FQNNGV. V was pared by 5 bases and J by 1 base, with 19 bases between. The CDR3 is made up of 17 amino acids. DNA of the CDR3: TGTGCCAGCAGCGTGGGACTGGGGGATACTGGCACAGATACGCAGTATTTT. It translates to CASSVGLGDTGTDTQYF.

The rearrangement joins TRBV28 to TRBJ1-1; unclear D gene. Trimming removed 6 bases from V and 7 bases from J, with 18 bases in between. Germline CDR1 MDHEN, CDR2 SYDVKM. This CDR3 contains 14 residues. The CDR3 nucleotides read TGTGCCAGCAGCCTGGCGGGCTCAGATAATGAAGCTTTCTTT. Amino acid sequence: CASSLAGSDNEAFF.

The chain joins TRBV7-3 to TRBJ2-5, with TRBD2 matching over 9 bases. J was trimmed by 3 bases and V by 6 bases; bases with no gene match: 8. CDR1 and CDR2 from the germline V gene are SGHTA and FQGTGA. This CDR3 has 15 residues. The CDR3 here is CASSRAGGGKETQYF. CDR3 nucleotides: TGTGCCAGCAGTCGAGCGGGAGGCGGTAAAGAGACCCAGTACTTC.

This clone has only a few counts. The chain combines TRBV6-6 with TRBJ2-7; D gene ambiguous. Germline-derived CDR1 and CDR2 are MNHNY and SVGAGI (reference sequence). The V gene lost 4 bases and the J gene lost 2 bases, with 9 bases spanning the gap. There are 13 residues in the CDR3. For the CDR3, the DNA is TGTGCCAGCAGTTTCCCAGATACCTACGAGCAGTACTTC. It codes for CASSFPDTYEQYF.

The rearrangement joins TRBV7-2 to TRBJ2-7; 16 bases map to TRBD2. This CDR3 has 19 amino acids. CDR1 and CDR2 from the germline V gene are SGHTA and FQGNSA. With 3 bases clipped from V and 4 bases from J, the junction kept 12 bases outside the gene matches. The CDR3 here is CASSFASGTSGRVGYEQYF. CDR3 DNA sequence: TGTGCCAGCAGCTTTGCCTCGGGGACTAGCGGGAGGGTGGGGTACGAGCAGTACTTC.

This clone showed up just a few times. The rearrangement joins TRBV25-1 to TRBJ1-2, with TRBD1 as a possible D gene (5 bases). Per germline, CDR1 MGHDK and CDR2 SYGVNS. V lost 3 bases and J 2 bases, leaving 7 bases between the germline ends. The CDR3 has 13 amino acids. The chain's CDR3 is CASSDRANYGYTF. The CDR3 DNA sequence: TGTGCCAGCAGTGACAGGGCCAACTATGGCTACACCTTC.

V and J are TRBV9 and TRBJ2-1; 7 bases are a match to TRBD2. Per germline, CDR1 SGDLS and CDR2 YYNGEE. The CDR3 has 15 amino acids. V gave up 5 bases and J gave up 2 bases; unmatched junction bases: 7. For the CDR3, the DNA is TGTGCCAGCAGTCCGGGACTAAGAACCTACAATGAGCAGTTCTTC. Translation gives CASSPGLRTYNEQFF.

The CDR3 region has the DNA TGTGCCAGTAGTCTAGCGGGAATTGGCAATGAGCAGTTCTTC. Protein: CASSLAGIGNEQFF. The chain carries TRBV19 and TRBJ2-1; 9 bases match TRBD2. This CDR3 spans 14 amino acids. V gave up 5 bases and J gave up 6 bases; unmatched junction bases: 5. The germline gives CDR1 LNHDA, CDR2 SQIVND (reference sequence).

This chain connects TRBV10-2 to TRBJ2-1, with D possibly TRBD2 on 6 matching bases. Trimming left V 7 bases short and J 6 bases short, with 16 bases between. This CDR3 spans 14 amino acids. Germline V lookup: CDR1 WSHSY, CDR2 SAAADI. The CDR3 sequence is CASTPEGVGNEQFF. CDR3 coding DNA: TGCGCCAGCACCCCGGAGGGAGTTGGCAATGAGCAGTTCTTC.

This clone was found a few times. V and J are TRBV15 and TRBJ2-1; 7 bases match TRBD1. CDR1 is LNHNV and CDR2 is YYDKDF in the germline V gene (reference sequence). Trimming removed 3 bases from V and 2 bases from J; junction bases left unmatched: 13. This CDR3 is built from 18 residues. The CDR3 sequence is CATSSPYSTGSPYNEQFF. The CDR3 DNA is TGTGCCACCAGCAGCCCATACTCGACAGGGTCCCCCTACAATGAGCAGTTCTTC.

The chain carries TRBV10-2 and TRBJ1-4; the match to TRBD1 covers 9 bases. The germline V gene has CDR1 WSHSY and CDR2 SAAADI. V shed 6 bases, J shed 8 bases, and the junction held 7 bases outside the gene matches. The CDR3 runs to 14 residues. CDR3 protein: CASRKQGAGEKLFF. CDR3 bases: TGCGCCAGCAGGAAACAGGGGGCGGGCGAAAAACTGTTTTTT.